Sequencing of this T cell receptor beta chain was carried out in a study of patients and donors after allogeneic stem cell transplantation. TCRdb re-derived calls from the RT-PCR reads in MiXCR, one entry per CDR3 protein. The sample shows hundreds of thousands of distinct CDR3 sequences, about a sixth of them seen only once. This CDR3 comprises 14 residues. From germline, CDR1 is MNHNS and CDR2 SASEGT. Germline trimming cut 6 bases from V and 8 bases from J; bases unmatched to any gene: 6. This clonotype was counted only a few times. The chain recombines TRBV6-1 with TRBJ1-6, with 8 bases that match TRBD1. The source material was blood, either unsorted or a sorted T cell fraction (not recorded which). This clonotype was sampled from a human donor who was either an allogeneic HSCT recipient or a stem cell or donor lymphocyte infusion donor (not recorded which). It is not recorded whose cells these are; they may come from a transplant donor. The DNA for the CDR3 is TGTGCCAGCAGCCCCCAGGGGGCGGATTCACCCCTCCACTTT. Amino acid sequence: CASSPQGADSPLHF.